The clone carrying this TCR beta chain was detected only once. The antigen remains unidentified. CDR3 length: 14 residues. Trimming left V 5 bases short and J 8 bases short, with 15 bases between. CDR1 SGHVS and CDR2 FNYEAQ come from the germline V gene. The data were produced by immunoSEQ multiplex PCR, yet TCRdb's version contains in-frame clones alone and is incomplete. The sample shows about 320,000 clones, more than 75% of them seen only once. This sample is part of a study of shared clonotypes between healthy human individuals. The wider study: The cohort comprised a couple of women and a few men. Their ages spanned 18 to 49 years.

General study findings and limits: The authors sampled blood alone, and tissue repertoires likely differ.

The chain is built from TRBV7-6 and TRBJ1-4, with D hard to call. Specimen: memory CD8+ T cells sorted from blood. Subset described: CD45RO+ cells pooled with CCR7-negative TemRA cells. The TCR originated in a young man in good health. The CDR3 DNA sequence: TGTGCCAGCAGCCAGCAGGTGTTAAGCGAAAAACTGTTTTTT. This gives the protein CASSQQVLSEKLFF.